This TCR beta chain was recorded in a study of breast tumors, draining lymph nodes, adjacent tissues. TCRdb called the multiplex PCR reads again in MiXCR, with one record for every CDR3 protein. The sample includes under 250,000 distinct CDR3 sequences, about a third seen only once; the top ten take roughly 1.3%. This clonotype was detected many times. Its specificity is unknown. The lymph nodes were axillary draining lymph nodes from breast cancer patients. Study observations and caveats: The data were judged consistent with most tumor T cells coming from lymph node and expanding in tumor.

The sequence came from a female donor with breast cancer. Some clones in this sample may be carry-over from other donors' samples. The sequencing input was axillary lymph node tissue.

In DNA form, the CDR3 reads TGTGCCAGCAGTACACGACAGGGAGGAACTGAAAAACTGTTTTTT. This translates into CASSTRQGGTEKLFF. The chain uses TRBV6-1 and TRBJ1-4, with 7 bases identical to TRBD1. With V trimmed by 5 bases and J by 7 bases, 10 bases remained unmatched. The CDR3 contains 15 residues. Germline assignment: CDR1 MNHNS and CDR2 SASEGT.